This T cell receptor beta chain was sequenced for a study of vaccination effects on CD4 cells after COVID-19. Worth noting for this clone: What it binds is not known.

Antigen-specific CD4+ T cells were first expanded with viral peptide pools by the ViraFEST assay and only then sequenced. CD4+ T cell isolation took place after about 11 days of culture. Of the BNT162b2 and mRNA-1273 vaccines, participants received two doses of one or the other. Vaccinees lacked prior SARS-CoV-2 infection and tested negative for nucleocapsid antibodies. Cultures used roughly 1.8 million PBMC per well, about 10 IU/ml IL-2 and around 9.7 ug/ml peptides. Generated by immunoSEQ multiplex PCR, the TCRdb table keeps only in-frame clones and is missing some. The repertoire has around 60,000 clones, approximately 73% of them found once; the top ten carry roughly 1.2%. V lost 3 bases and J lost 8; bases outside the gene matches: 8. Germline assignment: CDR1 MDHEN and CDR2 SYDVKM. The CDR3 spans 14 residues. The study, taken as a whole, reports: Convalescent patients were scarce, and early post-infection timepoints were absent.

The sample was CD4+ T cells from PBMCs cultured with HCoV-229E spike peptides, taken after COVID-19 vaccination. The source is a human donor who received a COVID-19 vaccine. V and J are TRBV28 and TRBJ1-1; TRBD1 matches at 8 bases. The CDR3 DNA follows: TGTGCCAGCAGTTTGACAGGGGCCTCGGACGAAGCTTTCTTT. Translated, it gives CASSLTGASDEAFF.